The 8 T cell receptor beta chains given below trace back to one sample, sequenced in a study of cytomegalovirus exposure and HLA in healthy donors. 60 Vbeta and 13 Jbeta primers were used in PCR. Sequenced by immunoSEQ multiplex PCR; TCRdb stores in-frame clones only, minus some. This sample has about 100,000 clones, with approximately 76% found just once. The sample consisted of PBMCs. Receptors originate from a woman between 55 and 75 years old in good health and CMV-seropositive.

This sequence joins TRBV6-5 and TRBJ2-3, with TRBD2 identical over 8 bases. CDR3 length: 14 amino acids. V was clipped by 6 bases and J by 3 bases; unmatched bases: 5. The V gene's germline CDR1 is MNHEY and CDR2 SVGAGI. The DNA of the CDR3 is TGTGCCAGCAGAGACGAGCGGGGGACAGATACGCAGTATTTT. Protein product: CASRDERGTDTQYF.

This clone was observed a few times. The genes are TRBV2 and TRBJ1-2, with TRBD1 matching 7 bases. This CDR3 has 13 amino acids. V was clipped by 5 bases and J by 8 bases; unmatched bases: 8. CDR1 SNHLY and CDR2 FYNNEI come from the germline V gene. The CDR3, as DNA: TGTGCCAGCAGTAACAGGGGAATGGGGGGCTACACCTTC. Residues: CASSNRGMGGYTF. Looking up the rest from reference TRBV2 and TRBJ1-2 gives the full variable domain: EPEVTQTPSHQVTQMGQEVILRCVPISNHLYFYWYRQILGQKVEFLVSFYNNEISEKSEIFDDQFSVERPDGSNFTLKIRSTKLEDSAMYFCASSNRGMGGYTFGSGTRLTVV.

The chain couples TRBV28 to TRBJ1-1, with a weak D call TRBD1 (5 bases). The CDR3 covers 13 residues. V gave up 3 bases and J gave up 1 base, with 6 bases separating them. Per the germline V gene, CDR1 is MDHEN and CDR2 is SYDVKM. The CDR3 DNA follows: TGTGCCAGCAGTTTGGGGCGGAACACTGAAGCTTTCTTT. Translating it yields CASSLGRNTEAFF.

As DNA, the CDR3 is TGTGCCACCACCGGGGACAGATATCAGCCCCAGCATTTT. Protein: CATTGDRYQPQHF. This chain joins TRBV27 and TRBJ1-5, with TRBD1 matching over 7 bases. The CDR3 loop spans 13 amino acids. Trimming at V came to 10 bases and at J to 5 bases, leaving 8 bases not matched to a gene. Germline V lookup: CDR1 MNHEY, CDR2 SMNVEV (reference sequence).

This clone was seen more than once but under ten times. The gene calls are TRBV4-1 and TRBJ2-1; the D gene is possibly TRBD2 (5 bases). Germline V gene data show CDR1 as MGHRA and CDR2 as YSYEKL. The CDR3 runs 17 residues. V dropped 6 bases and J dropped 1 base, with 19 bases sitting between them. The CDR3 coding sequence is TGCGCCAGCAGTCGTGTTCGGACTGGCCCTTCCTACAATGAGCAGTTCTTC. Translated, it gives CASSRVRTGPSYNEQFF.

Notes on this clone: The sample carries other DNA sequences with the same CDR3. V gene TRBV18 combines with J gene TRBJ1-2, with TRBD1 as a possible D gene (5 bases). This CDR3 has 13 amino acids. Trimming removed 3 bases at V and 2 bases at J, with 7 bases between. Germline lookup yields CDR1 KGHSH and CDR2 LQKENI. The CDR3 region is CASSPDRNYGYTF. The DNA for the CDR3 is TGTGCCAGCTCACCCGACAGAAACTATGGCTACACCTTC. The variable domain in full, with the rest retrieved from reference TRBV18 and TRBJ1-2, is NAGVMQNPRHLVRRRGQEARLRCSPMKGHSHVYWYRQLPEEGLKFMVYLQKENIIDESGMPKERFSAEFPKEGPSILRIQQVVRGDSAAYFCASSPDRNYGYTFGSGTRLTVV.

The chain employs TRBV10-2 and TRBJ2-2; 7 bases line up with TRBD2. This CDR3 is built from 16 residues. V gave up 3 bases and J gave up 1 base; unmatched junction bases: 5. Germline V CDR1 and CDR2: WSHSY, SAAADI. The CDR3 coding sequence is TGCGCCAGCAGTGACCGGAGCGGGAAGAACACCGGGGAGCTGTTTTTT. Its translation: CASSDRSGKNTGELFF.

Note on this clone: The sample has other DNA sequences that encode this CDR3 too. The chain links TRBV29-1 to TRBJ1-2; possible D gene TRBD1, 5 bases. The ends were cut back, 6 bases at V and 8 bases at J, with 19 bases in the middle. CDR1 is SQVTM, CDR2 ANQGSEA, per germline. CDR3 length: 13 residues. The CDR3 DNA is TGCAGCGTCCGTTCCGGGACTGGGGGGGGCTACACCTTC. Translated: CSVRSGTGGGYTF. The whole variable domain, remainder taken from reference TRBV29-1 and TRBJ1-2, is SAVISQKPSRDICQRGTSLTIQCQVDSQVTMMFWYRQQPGQSLTLIATANQGSEATYESGFVIDKFPISRPNLTFSTLTVSNMSPEDSSIYLCSVRSGTGGGYTFGSGTRLTVV.